Each of the 28 T cell receptor beta chains below was sequenced from the same sample in a study of T cell responses to AZD1222 COVID-19 vaccine (dated by TCRdb to about 2021). In light of the paper, this sample's time point label describes: baseline before first vaccination. The library was built by means of the immunoSEQ multiplex PCR assay. This immuneACCESS table, as held by TCRdb, lists in-frame sequences with V and J called but not all clones. Of the missing ones, under half trace to an unresolved V gene in checked studies; the others have no known cause. Recorded for this sample are some 120,000 clones; roughly 88% of them occurred a single time. In total, the top ten clones hold 7.6% of the sample. This specimen was peripheral blood, taken on day 0 of AZD1222 vaccination. Every receptor here comes from an adult in good health.

The CDR3 protein is CASSFSWGQEVDTQYF. The CDR3 bases are TGCGCCAGCAGCTTTAGCTGGGGGCAAGAGGTAGATACGCAGTATTTT. The genes are TRBV5-1 and TRBJ2-3; tentative D call: TRBD1 (6 bases). V was pared by 2 bases and J by 5 bases, with 18 bases between. The CDR3 runs to 16 residues. Germline V gives CDR1 SGHRS, CDR2 YFSETQ.

This clone has a single count. The V call is TRBV28, the J call TRBJ1-2, with TRBD1 matching over 9 bases. V shed 5 bases and J 7 bases; nucleotides not matched to a gene: 14. The CDR3 has 16 residues. Looked up from germline, CDR1 is MDHEN and CDR2 is SYDVKM. The CDR3 bases are TGTGCCAGCAGTCCCTTCTTATATGGGACAGGGAGTGGCTACACCTTC. Residues: CASSPFLYGTGSGYTF.

The chain combines TRBV7-9 with TRBJ2-7; perhaps TRBD1 as D (6 bases). The CDR3 totals 16 residues. V lost 3 bases and J 4 bases, leaving 19 bases between the germline ends. The V gene's germline CDR1 is SEHNR and CDR2 FQNEAQ (reference sequence). The CDR3 coding sequence is TGTGCCAGCAGCTTGAGCAGGGGCGGTGAGGGGTACGAGCAGTACTTC. Translated, it gives CASSLSRGGEGYEQYF.

This clone was counted a single time. The CDR3 coding sequence is TGTGCCAGCAGTCCAGTGGGGGGCACTGGAAACACTGAAGCTTTCTTT. It specifies CASSPVGGTGNTEAFF. The chain combines TRBV27 with TRBJ1-1, with D possibly TRBD1 on 6 matching bases. Germline assignment: CDR1 MNHEY and CDR2 SMNVEV (reference sequence). The CDR3 totals 16 residues. The V end lost 5 bases, the J end lost 2 bases, and 18 bases lay between the germline ends.

This sequence joins TRBV28 and TRBJ1-5; 10 bases match TRBD1. Looked up from germline, CDR1 is MDHEN and CDR2 is SYDVKM. The CDR3 covers 16 residues. The ends lost 6 bases at V and 6 bases at J; junction bases unmatched: 11. The CDR3 coding sequence is TGTGCCAGCAGACCCCACGGACAGGGGGACTCTCAGCCCCAGCATTTT. Translated: CASRPHGQGDSQPQHF.

The chain couples TRBV5-1 to TRBJ2-3; 13 bases line up with TRBD2. V lost 4 bases and J lost 4; bases outside the gene matches: 6. Germline CDR1 SGHRS, CDR2 YFSETQ. The CDR3 consists of 16 residues. The CDR3 DNA follows: TGCGCCAGCAGCCCGGGACTAGCGGGATTTGCAGATACGCAGTATTTT. It specifies CASSPGLAGFADTQYF.

The chain carries TRBV5-1 and TRBJ2-3; TRBD1 matches at 7 bases. From germline, CDR1 is SGHRS and CDR2 YFSETQ. With V trimmed by 2 bases and J by 1 base, 4 bases remained unmatched. This CDR3 comprises 15 residues. CDR3 nucleotides: TGCGCCAGCAGCTTAGGGACAGCGGGCACAGATACGCAGTATTTT. It specifies CASSLGTAGTDTQYF. The full variable domain, completed using reference TRBV5-1 and TRBJ2-3, is KAGVTQTPRYLIKTRGQQVTLSCSPISGHRSVSWYQQTPGQGLQFLFEYFSETQRNKGNFPGRFSGRQFSNSRSEMNVSTLELGDSALYLCASSLGTAGTDTQYFGPGTRLTVL.

V and J are TRBV5-1 and TRBJ1-2, with D perhaps matching TRBD1 (5 bases). The V end lost 1 base, the J end lost 1 base, and 11 bases lay between the germline ends. Germline V gene lookup returns CDR1 SGHRS and CDR2 YFSETQ. The CDR3 sequence is 15 residues long. The chain's CDR3 is CASSLSRVDNYGYTF. As DNA, the CDR3 is TGCGCCAGCAGCTTGTCCAGGGTTGATAACTATGGCTACACCTTC.

The chain uses TRBV3-1 (or the pseudogene TRBV3-2) and TRBJ1-6; D perhaps matches TRBD1 (6 bases). The CDR3 runs 15 residues. V was cut by 1 base and J by 8 bases, with 12 bases left in between. Germline CDR1 reads LGHDT; CDR2 reads YNNKEL (reference sequence). The CDR3: CASSQGGRGDSPLHF. CDR3 nucleotide sequence: TGTGCCAGCAGCCAAGGGGGGCGCGGAGATTCACCCCTCCACTTT.

The chain recombines TRBV19 with TRBJ1-5, with D uncertain. The CDR3 has 13 amino acids. Trimming stripped 8 bases from V and 6 bases from J, with 14 bases between. Germline V CDR1 and CDR2: LNHDA, SQIVND (reference sequence). CDR3 sequence (DNA): TGTGCCAGTGATCTGGGTGTGCGTCAGCCCCAGCATTTT. It yields the protein CASDLGVRQPQHF.

V and J are TRBV7-9 and TRBJ1-4; D is unresolved. V lost 3 bases to trimming and J lost 0 bases, with 8 bases between them. CDR3 length equals 15 residues. CDR1 is SEHNR and CDR2 is FQNEAQ in the germline V gene (reference sequence). The CDR3 DNA sequence: TGTGCCAGCAGCTTTACGGCAGCAACTAATGAAAAACTGTTTTTT. Amino acids: CASSFTAATNEKLFF.

The chain employs TRBV4-3 and TRBJ2-7; 12 nucleotides line up with TRBD2. The germline CDR1 and CDR2 sequences are LGHNA and YSLEER. The CDR3 is 15 residues long. J was trimmed by 6 bases and V by 1 base; bases with no gene match: 4. CDR3 amino acids: CASSQAPSGRAEQYF. The CDR3 DNA is TGCGCCAGCAGCCAAGCTCCTAGCGGGAGGGCCGAGCAGTACTTC.

The chain carries TRBV5-1 and TRBJ2-2; 10 nucleotides agree with TRBD1. The CDR3 contains 14 residues. Germline CDR1 reads SGHRS; CDR2 reads YFSETQ. J gave up 1 base and V 7 bases, and 1 base lay outside the gene matches. CDR3 region: CASGTGVNTGELFF. Written as DNA, the CDR3 is TGCGCCAGCGGGACAGGGGTGAACACCGGGGAGCTGTTTTTT.

The chain joins TRBV7-9 to TRBJ2-5; TRBD1 or TRBD2 may be the D gene (5 bases each). V was clipped by 5 bases and J by 2 bases, with 12 bases between them. The CDR3 covers 14 residues. Germline loops: CDR1 SEHNR, CDR2 FQNEAQ (reference sequence). DNA of the CDR3: TGTGCCAGCAGCGCGACAGCGGTACAAGAGACCCAGTACTTC. It translates to CASSATAVQETQYF.

This clone appeared a single time. The chain employs TRBV19 and TRBJ1-4; 8 bases map to TRBD1. The V segment lost 8 bases and the J segment 8 bases; nucleotides outside the gene matches: 7. This CDR3 region has 13 residues. Germline-derived CDR1 and CDR2 are LNHDA and SQIVND (reference sequence). The CDR3 sequence: CASADRGREKLFF. Here the CDR3 DNA reads TGTGCCAGTGCCGACAGGGGACGCGAAAAACTGTTTTTT.

This rearrangement joins TRBV2 to TRBJ1-3; no firm D call. This CDR3 spans 15 amino acids. Germline CDR1 is SNHLY and CDR2 is FYNNEI. V dropped 5 bases and J dropped 0 bases, with 11 bases sitting between them. The CDR3 is CASSLLLSSGNTIYF. The CDR3 bases are TGTGCCAGCAGTCTTCTTTTGAGCTCTGGAAACACCATATATTTT.

The rearrangement uses TRBV14 and TRBJ1-4; D uncertain. The ends were cut back, 4 bases at V and 4 bases at J, with 7 bases in the middle. Germline loops: CDR1 SGHDN, CDR2 FVKESK. CDR3 length: 13 amino acids. The CDR3 DNA reads as TGTGCCAGCAGCCGCGCGGTTAATGAAAAACTGTTTTTT. Residues: CASSRAVNEKLFF.

V usage is TRBV19 and J usage is TRBJ1-1, with D maybe TRBD1 (6 bases). The CDR3 sequence is 16 residues long. CDR1 is LNHDA and CDR2 is SQIVND in the germline V gene (reference sequence). Between the trimmed V and J ends, which lost 5 bases and 1 base, there was a span of 17 bases. CDR3 nucleotide sequence: TGTGCCAGTAGTTTCGGGACATTCGGTGAGAACACTGAAGCTTTCTTT. The encoded protein is CASSFGTFGENTEAFF.

The V call is TRBV19, the J call TRBJ2-3; 13 positions agree with TRBD2. The CDR3 has 18 amino acids. From germline, CDR1 is LNHDA and CDR2 SQIVND (reference sequence). V lost 0 bases to trimming and J lost 5 bases; unmatched junction nucleotides: 8. The CDR3 DNA is TGTGCCAGTAGTATAGATCTCAAGGGACTAGCGGGGATAGATACGCAGTATTTT. It specifies CASSIDLKGLAGIDTQYF.

The chain is built from TRBV11-2 and TRBJ2-3, with D possibly matching TRBD1 (6 bases). Trimming removed 2 bases at V and 0 bases at J, with 18 bases between. Germline V gives CDR1 SGHAT, CDR2 FQNNGV. This CDR3 has 18 residues. The CDR3: CASSLRAGAPSSTDTQYF. In DNA form, the CDR3 reads TGTGCCAGCAGCTTACGGGCAGGGGCACCCTCTAGCACAGATACGCAGTATTTT.

The CDR3 bases are TGTGCCAGTAGTACCCCGGCCGGGACAGGGAGTGTCTATGGCTACACCTTC. Translating it yields CASSTPAGTGSVYGYTF. This sequence joins TRBV19 and TRBJ1-2, with TRBD1 identical over 9 bases. The V segment lost 4 bases and the J segment 4 bases; nucleotides outside the gene matches: 13. CDR1 is LNHDA, CDR2 SQIVND, per germline (reference sequence). This CDR3 has 17 amino acids.

The chain is built from TRBV28 and TRBJ1-4, with 9 bases lining up with TRBD1. The ends lost 3 bases at V and 10 bases at J; junction bases unmatched: 6. CDR3 length: 14 residues. Germline V gene data show CDR1 as MDHEN and CDR2 as SYDVKM. The CDR3 DNA sequence: TGTGCCAGCAGTTTGCCCGGGACAGGGTTAAAACTGTTTTTT. This translates into CASSLPGTGLKLFF.

The chain is built from TRBV7-9 and TRBJ1-5; D is perhaps TRBD1 (6 bases). The V end lost 1 base, the J end lost 6 bases, and 10 bases lay between the germline ends. In germline, CDR1 is SEHNR, CDR2 FQNEAQ (reference sequence). The CDR3 has 14 amino acids. CDR3 DNA sequence: TGTGCCAGCAGCTTAGGGGGGCACGGTCAGCCCCAGCATTTT. Protein product: CASSLGGHGQPQHF.

The chain couples TRBV25-1 to TRBJ2-5, with unresolved D. The V gene's germline CDR1 is MGHDK and CDR2 SYGVNS. This CDR3 region has 15 residues. The germline V and J ends were trimmed by 1 base and 3 bases, with 12 bases remaining between them. The CDR3 reads CASSELAREEETQYF. CDR3 nucleotide sequence: TGTGCCAGCAGTGAATTGGCCCGAGAAGAAGAGACCCAGTACTTC.

The rearrangement joins TRBV29-1 to TRBJ2-1, with a tentative D call TRBD2 (6 bases). The V and J ends lost 8 bases and 1 base respectively, with 15 bases between them. Germline CDR1 SQVTM, CDR2 ANQGSEA. This CDR3 has 14 amino acids. The DNA of the CDR3 is TGCAGCACCCTCGGGACTGATTCCTACAATGAGCAGTTCTTC. This sequence encodes CSTLGTDSYNEQFF.

The genes are TRBV2 and TRBJ1-1; no clear D gene. V was cut by 6 bases and J by 2 bases, with 10 bases left in between. The CDR3 consists of 13 residues. In germline, CDR1 is SNHLY, CDR2 FYNNEI. The CDR3 sequence is CASRLQINTEAFF. CDR3 bases: TGTGCCAGCAGGTTACAGATAAACACTGAAGCTTTCTTT.

The chain has TRBV6-6 and TRBJ2-7, with D possibly TRBD2 on 5 matching bases. CDR3 size: 15 residues. The germline V and J ends were trimmed by 4 bases and 0 bases, with 13 bases remaining between them. Germline-derived CDR1 and CDR2 are MNHNY and SVGAGI (reference sequence). Written as DNA, the CDR3 is TGTGCCAGCAGTTCTCCCCGGGAAATCTCCTACGAGCAGTACTTC. Its protein product is CASSSPREISYEQYF.

The genes are TRBV3-1 (or the pseudogene TRBV3-2) and TRBJ2-1; weak D call: TRBD2 (6 bases). Germline V gives CDR1 LGHDT, CDR2 YNNKEL (reference sequence). Trimming cost V 0 bases and J 7 bases, with 16 bases left between them. The CDR3 loop spans 16 amino acids. The CDR3 DNA reads as TGTGCCAGCAGCCAAGATTCAAGCGGGCGACCTAATGAGCAGTTCTTC. Encoded protein: CASSQDSSGRPNEQFF.